This T cell receptor beta chain was identified in a study of T cells in localized non-small cell lung cancer. Study-wide results and caveats: A median approximately 57 of the top 100 tumor clones appeared in adjacent lung. Since sequencing was restricted to only one region of the tumor, intratumor heterogeneity remains a possibility. Adjacent uninvolved lung tissue had the highest T cell clonality, exceeding tumor.

Profiled with immunoSEQ multiplex PCR; TCRdb holds only in-frame clones, not every one. The repertoire consists of about 24,000 clones, with more than 85% occurring once and the leading ten covering roughly 29%. This clone appeared a single time. The antigen is undetermined. This material consisted of peripheral blood, taken before any cancer treatment. The sequence came from a male donor aged 60 or over with stage I squamous cell lung carcinoma.

CDR3 loop: CASSLGLAGSEEQYF. The CDR3 DNA reads as TGTGCCAGCTCACTAGGACTAGCGGGGAGTGAGGAGCAGTACTTC. The chain carries TRBV18 and TRBJ2-7; 12 bases match TRBD2. The CDR3 totals 15 residues. CDR1 is KGHSH and CDR2 is LQKENI in the germline V gene. V shed 4 bases, J shed 7 bases, and the junction held 8 bases outside the gene matches.